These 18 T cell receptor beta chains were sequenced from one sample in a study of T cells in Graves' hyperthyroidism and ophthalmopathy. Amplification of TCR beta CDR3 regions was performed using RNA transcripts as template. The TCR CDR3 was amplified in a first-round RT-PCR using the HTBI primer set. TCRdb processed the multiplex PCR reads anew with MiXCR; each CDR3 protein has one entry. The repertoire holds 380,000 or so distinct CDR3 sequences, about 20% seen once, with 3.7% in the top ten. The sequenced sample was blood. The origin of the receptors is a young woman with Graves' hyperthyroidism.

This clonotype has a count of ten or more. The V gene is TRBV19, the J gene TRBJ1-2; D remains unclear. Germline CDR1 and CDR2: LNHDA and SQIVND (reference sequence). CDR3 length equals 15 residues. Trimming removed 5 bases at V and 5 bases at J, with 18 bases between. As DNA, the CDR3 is TGTGCCAGTAGTTCCTTTGAGAGACCGGGATATGGCTACACCTTC. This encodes CASSSFERPGYGYTF.

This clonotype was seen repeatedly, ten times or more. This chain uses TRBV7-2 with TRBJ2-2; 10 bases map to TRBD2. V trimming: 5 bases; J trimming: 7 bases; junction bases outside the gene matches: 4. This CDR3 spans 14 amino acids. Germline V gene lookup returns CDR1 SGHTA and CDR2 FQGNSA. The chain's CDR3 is CASSTGTSVGELFF. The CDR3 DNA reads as TGTGCCAGCAGCACCGGGACTAGCGTCGGGGAGCTGTTTTTT.

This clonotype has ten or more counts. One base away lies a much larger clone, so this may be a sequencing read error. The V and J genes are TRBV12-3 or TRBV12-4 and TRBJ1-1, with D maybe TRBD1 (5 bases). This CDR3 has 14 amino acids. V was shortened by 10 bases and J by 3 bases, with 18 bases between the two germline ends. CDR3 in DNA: TGTGCCACCGTGACAGAAGAGGTTCACACTGAAGCTTTCTTT. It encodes CATVTEEVHTEAFF.

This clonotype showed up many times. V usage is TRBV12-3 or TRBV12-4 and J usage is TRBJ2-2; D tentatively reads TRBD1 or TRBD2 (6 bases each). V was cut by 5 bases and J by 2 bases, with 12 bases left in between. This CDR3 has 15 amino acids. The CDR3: CASSPGAPNTGELFF. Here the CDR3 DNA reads TGTGCCAGCAGTCCGGGGGCGCCTAACACCGGGGAGCTGTTTTTT.

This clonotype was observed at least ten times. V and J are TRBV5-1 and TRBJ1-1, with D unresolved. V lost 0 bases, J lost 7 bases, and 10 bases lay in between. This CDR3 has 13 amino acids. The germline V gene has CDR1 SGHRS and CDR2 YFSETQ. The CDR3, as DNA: TGCGCCAGCAGCTTGGCTGGGGTCGGTGAAGCTTTCTTT. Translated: CASSLAGVGEAFF.

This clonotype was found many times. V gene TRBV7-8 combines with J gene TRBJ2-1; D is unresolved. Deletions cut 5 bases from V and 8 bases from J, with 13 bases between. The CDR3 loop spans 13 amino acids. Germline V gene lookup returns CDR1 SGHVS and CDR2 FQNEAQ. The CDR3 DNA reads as TGTGCCAGCAGCCCCACACCCGTCTATGAGCAGTTCTTC. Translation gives CASSPTPVYEQFF.

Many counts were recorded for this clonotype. The DNA for the CDR3 is TGCGCCAGCAGCATTGAAACAAAGGCCCAGTACTTC. It is translated as CASSIETKAQYF. The rearrangement links TRBV5-1 to TRBJ2-5; no firm D call. The CDR3 has 12 residues. Trimming pared 4 bases from V and 9 bases from J, leaving 13 bases between. The germline V gene has CDR1 SGHRS and CDR2 YFSETQ.

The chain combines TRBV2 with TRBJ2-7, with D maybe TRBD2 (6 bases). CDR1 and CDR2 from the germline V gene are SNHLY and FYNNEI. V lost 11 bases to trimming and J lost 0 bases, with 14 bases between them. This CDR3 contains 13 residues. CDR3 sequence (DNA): TGTGCCTCGGGCGGGACTTTCTCCTACGAGCAGTACTTC. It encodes CASGGTFSYEQYF.

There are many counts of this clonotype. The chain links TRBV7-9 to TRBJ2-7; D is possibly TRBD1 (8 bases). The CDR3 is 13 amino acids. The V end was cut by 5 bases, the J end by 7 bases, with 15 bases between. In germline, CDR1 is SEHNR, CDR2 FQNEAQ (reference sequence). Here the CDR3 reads CASSGRGTGEQYF. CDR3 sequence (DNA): TGTGCCAGCAGCGGGAGGGGGACAGGAGAGCAGTACTTC.

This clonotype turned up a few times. The CDR3 DNA reads as TGCGCCAGCAGCCAACTCACGCATAGCGGAAAGGGGCCTCAAGAGACCCAGTACTTC. Encoded protein: CASSQLTHSGKGPQETQYF. The chain employs TRBV4-1 and TRBJ2-5, with D possibly TRBD2 on 6 matching bases. CDR1 MGHRA and CDR2 YSYEKL come from the germline V gene. V was cut by 2 bases and J by 2 bases, with 24 bases left in between. This CDR3 spans 19 amino acids.

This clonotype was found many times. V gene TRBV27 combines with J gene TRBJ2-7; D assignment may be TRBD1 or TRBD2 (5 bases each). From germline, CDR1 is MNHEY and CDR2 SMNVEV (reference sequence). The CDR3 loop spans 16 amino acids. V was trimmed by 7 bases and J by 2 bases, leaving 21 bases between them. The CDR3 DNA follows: TGTGCCAGCACCACGCATACCGGGACCGTTCCCTACGAGCAGTACTTC. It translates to CASTTHTGTVPYEQYF.

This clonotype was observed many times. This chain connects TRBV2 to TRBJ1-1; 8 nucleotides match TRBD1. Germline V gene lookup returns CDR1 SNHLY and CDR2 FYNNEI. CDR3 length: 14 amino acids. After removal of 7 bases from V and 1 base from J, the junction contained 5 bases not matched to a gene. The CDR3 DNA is TGTGCCAGCACAGCAGGACAGGGGAACACTGAAGCTTTCTTT. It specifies CASTAGQGNTEAFF. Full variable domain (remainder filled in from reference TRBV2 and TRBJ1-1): EPEVTQTPSHQVTQMGQEVILRCVPISNHLYFYWYRQILGQKVEFLVSFYNNEISEKSEIFDDQFSVERPDGSNFTLKIRSTKLEDSAMYFCASTAGQGNTEAFFGQGTRLTVV.

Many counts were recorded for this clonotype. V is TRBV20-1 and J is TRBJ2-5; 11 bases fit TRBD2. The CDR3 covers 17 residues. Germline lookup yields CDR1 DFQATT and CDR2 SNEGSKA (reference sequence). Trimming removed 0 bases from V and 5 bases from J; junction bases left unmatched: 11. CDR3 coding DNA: TGCAGTGCTAGAGATCAGAGTAGCGGGGGGGCCGTGGAGACCCAGTACTTC. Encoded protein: CSARDQSSGGAVETQYF.

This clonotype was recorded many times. This chain's CDR3 is CASSETGGSGANVLTF. The CDR3, as DNA: TGTGCCAGCAGTGAAACAGGGGGCTCTGGGGCCAACGTCCTGACTTTC. The chain has TRBV6-1 and TRBJ2-6; TRBD1 aligns across 8 bases. The CDR3 is 16 residues long. J lost 0 bases, V lost 2 bases, and 0 bases had no gene match. CDR1 MNHNS and CDR2 SASEGT come from the germline V gene.

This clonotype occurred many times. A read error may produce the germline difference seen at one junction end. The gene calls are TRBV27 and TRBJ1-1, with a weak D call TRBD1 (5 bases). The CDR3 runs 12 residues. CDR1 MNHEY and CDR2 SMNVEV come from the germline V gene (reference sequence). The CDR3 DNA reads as TGTGCCGGCAGGGATTTTAACACTGAAGCTTTCTTT. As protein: CAGRDFNTEAFF.

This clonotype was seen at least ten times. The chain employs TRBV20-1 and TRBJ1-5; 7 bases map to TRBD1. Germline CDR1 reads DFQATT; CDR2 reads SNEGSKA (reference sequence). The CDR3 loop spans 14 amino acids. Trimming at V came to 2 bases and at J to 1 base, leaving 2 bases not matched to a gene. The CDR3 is CSARKGASNQPQHF. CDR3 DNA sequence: TGCAGTGCTAGAAAGGGGGCGAGCAATCAGCCCCAGCATTTT.

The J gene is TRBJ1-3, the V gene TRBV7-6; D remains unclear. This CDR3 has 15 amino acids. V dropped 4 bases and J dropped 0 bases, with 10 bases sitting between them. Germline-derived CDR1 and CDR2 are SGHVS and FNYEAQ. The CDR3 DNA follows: TGTGCCAGCAGCTCAGACGGCTTCTCTGGAAACACCATATATTTT. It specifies CASSSDGFSGNTIYF.

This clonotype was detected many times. This CDR3 reads CASSWSAGDYGYTF. CDR3 DNA sequence: TGTGCCAGTTCCTGGTCCGCAGGGGACTATGGCTACACCTTC. The chain links TRBV12-3 or TRBV12-4 to TRBJ1-2; possible D gene TRBD1, 6 bases. The CDR3 is 14 amino acids. Trimming removed 9 bases from V and 3 bases from J, with 17 bases in between.